This T cell receptor (beta chain) derives from a study of read filtering for tumor transcriptome and immune sequencing. The wider study: Per sample, TCR-region reads ranged about 4 to 11 million by IR-seq, roughly 85 to 1,400 by RNA-seq.

Germline V gene data show CDR1 as MNHNS and CDR2 as SASEGT. The CDR3 sequence is 16 residues long. Bone marrow was sampled from every patient at the time of active disease. For this clonotype: No antigen is known for it. Given a much more abundant clone one base away, this may be a read error.

Study-wide results and limits: Dropping single-read clonotypes raised IR-seq and RNA-seq shared-clonotype correlation. The sorted CD138-negative fraction was a mixed bone marrow immune population, not purified T cells.

This library used roughly 370 ng RNA and molecular barcoded adaptors spanning alpha/delta and beta/gamma chains. MiXCR, applied by TCRdb to the reads, yields one record per CDR3 protein. This table holds about 50,000 distinct CDR3 sequences, around 21% found once. Source material: a population of CD138-negative cells sorted from bone marrow. This sequence joins TRBV6-1 and TRBJ2-2, with a tentative D call TRBD2 (6 bases). The TCR sequence derives from a donor at least 40 years old with multiple myeloma. The CDR3, as DNA: TGTGCCAGCAGTGTAAGGGCCGCCGGGAACACCGGGGGGCTGTTTTTT. Its protein is CASSVRAAGNTGGLFF.